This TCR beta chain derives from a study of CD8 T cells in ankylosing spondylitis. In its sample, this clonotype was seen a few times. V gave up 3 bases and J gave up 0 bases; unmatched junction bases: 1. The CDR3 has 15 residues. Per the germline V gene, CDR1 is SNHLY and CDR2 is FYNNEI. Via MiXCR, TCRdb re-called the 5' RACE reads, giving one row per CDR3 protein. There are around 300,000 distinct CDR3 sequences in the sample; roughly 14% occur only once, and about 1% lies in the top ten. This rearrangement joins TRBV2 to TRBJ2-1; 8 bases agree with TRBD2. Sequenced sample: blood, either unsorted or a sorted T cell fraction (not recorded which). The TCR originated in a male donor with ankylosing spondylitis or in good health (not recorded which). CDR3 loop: CASSDAGGSYNEQFF. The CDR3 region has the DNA TGTGCCAGCAGTGATGCGGGGGGCTCCTACAATGAGCAGTTCTTC.